These T cell receptor beta chains were read from a single sample in a study of cytomegalovirus exposure and HLA in healthy donors. The assay was immunoSEQ multiplex PCR, and TCRdb's table has in-frame clones only and misses some. The listing contains just under 90,000 clones. The source material was PBMCs. All receptors derive from a girl under 18 in good health and CMV-seropositive. The CDR3 runs from the conserved cysteine through the conserved F or W. The order of the fields is J gene, V gene, CDR3 length, D gene, CDR3 protein, CDR3 DNA. D genes are given only for firm matches.

j_gene: TRBJ2-3
v_gene: TRBV7-8
len: 15
d_gene: TRBD1
CDR3aa: CASSFEGQGTDTQYF
CDR3nt: TGTGCCAGCAGCTTCGAAGGACAGGGCACAGATACGCAGTATTTT

j_gene: TRBJ1-6
v_gene: TRBV19
len: 13
d_gene: TRBD1
CDR3aa: CASTDRVDSPLHF
CDR3nt: TGTGCCAGCACCGACAGGGTGGATTCACCCCTCCACTTT

j_gene: TRBJ1-6
v_gene: TRBV7-8
len: 12
d_gene: NA
CDR3aa: CASSPGGSPLHF
CDR3nt: TGTGCCAGCAGCCCGGGTGGCTCACCCCTCCACTTT

j_gene: TRBJ2-3
v_gene: TRBV28
len: 15
d_gene: NA
CDR3aa: CASSLTFEGADTQYF
CDR3nt: TGTGCCAGCAGTTTAACGTTCGAGGGGGCAGATACGCAGTATTTT

j_gene: TRBJ2-3
v_gene: TRBV4-1
len: 15
d_gene: NA
CDR3aa: CASSQELGSEREEYF
CDR3nt: TGCGCCAGCAGCCAAGAGCTCGGTTCCGAGAGGGAAGAGTATTTT

j_gene: TRBJ1-1
v_gene: TRBV6-1
len: 13
d_gene: NA
CDR3aa: CATFNRPNTEAFF
CDR3nt: TGTGCCACCTTTAACAGGCCGAACACTGAAGCTTTCTTT

j_gene: TRBJ1-6
v_gene: TRBV7-2
len: 15
d_gene: NA
CDR3aa: CASSLEFRGSSPLHF
CDR3nt: TGTGCCAGCAGCTTAGAATTCCGGGGGAGTTCACCCCTCCACTTT

j_gene: TRBJ1-6
v_gene: TRBV5-6
len: 12
d_gene: NA
CDR3aa: CASSLVDTGPLF
CDR3nt: TGTGCCAGCAGCTTGGTGGACACTGGGCCTCTTTTT

j_gene: TRBJ1-1
v_gene: TRBV18
len: 16
d_gene: NA
CDR3aa: CASSPPDRGSNTEAFF
CDR3nt: TGTGCCAGCTCACCACCCGACAGAGGATCGAACACTGAAGCTTTCTTT

j_gene: TRBJ1-3
v_gene: TRBV9
len: 13
d_gene: TRBD1
CDR3aa: CASQGAYGNTIYF
CDR3nt: TGTGCCAGTCAGGGGGCTTATGGAAACACCATATATTTT

j_gene: TRBJ2-2
v_gene: TRBV4-1
len: 17
d_gene: TRBD2
CDR3aa: CASSQGAAGGPGGELFF
CDR3nt: TGCGCCAGCAGCCAAGGTGCGGCGGGGGGGCCTGGCGGGGAGCTGTTTTTT

j_gene: TRBJ2-7
v_gene: TRBV19
len: 14
d_gene: NA
CDR3aa: CASSAGQGGYEQYF
CDR3nt: TGTGCCAGTAGTGCCGGGCAGGGAGGATACGAGCAGTACTTC

j_gene: TRBJ2-7
v_gene: TRBV6-6
len: 14
d_gene: NA
CDR3aa: CASSYLRTNYEQYF
CDR3nt: TGTGCCAGCAGTTACCTCCGGACTAACTACGAGCAGTACTTC

j_gene: TRBJ1-1
v_gene: TRBV5-4
len: 16
d_gene: TRBD1
CDR3aa: CASSLGDRVTNTEAFF
CDR3nt: TGTGCCAGCAGCTTAGGGGACAGGGTAACGAACACTGAAGCTTTCTTT

j_gene: TRBJ1-2
v_gene: TRBV21-1
len: 16
d_gene: NA
CDR3aa: CASSKEGGRGVNGYTF
CDR3nt: TGTGCCAGCAGCAAAGAAGGGGGGCGGGGGGTGAATGGCTACACCTTC

j_gene: TRBJ2-5
v_gene: TRBV6-5
len: 15
d_gene: TRBD1
CDR3aa: CASSYSRQGAETQYF
CDR3nt: TGTGCCAGCAGTTACTCGAGACAGGGGGCTGAGACCCAGTACTTC

j_gene: TRBJ1-6
v_gene: TRBV9
len: 14
d_gene: NA
CDR3aa: CASSGRDFGSPLHF
CDR3nt: TGTGCCAGCAGCGGCAGGGATTTTGGGTCACCCCTCCACTTT

j_gene: TRBJ2-7
v_gene: TRBV6-1
len: 15
d_gene: NA
CDR3aa: CASTPRGRGAYEQYF
CDR3nt: TGTGCCAGCACGCCCAGGGGAAGAGGAGCCTACGAGCAGTACTTC

j_gene: TRBJ1-1
v_gene: TRBV30
len: 15
d_gene: TRBD1
CDR3aa: CAWNRQGAGMSEAFF
CDR3nt: TGTGCCTGGAACAGGCAGGGGGCTGGTATGTCTGAAGCTTTCTTT

j_gene: TRBJ1-2
v_gene: TRBV30
len: 11
d_gene: NA
CDR3aa: CAWSVVSGYTF
CDR3nt: TGTGCCTGGAGTGTCGTGAGTGGCTACACCTTC

j_gene: TRBJ2-2
v_gene: TRBV19
len: 16
d_gene: NA
CDR3aa: CASSIQAYSNTGELFF
CDR3nt: TGTGCCAGTAGTATCCAGGCTTACTCAAACACCGGGGAGCTGTTTTTT

j_gene: TRBJ1-2
v_gene: TRBV6-5
len: 15
d_gene: TRBD1
CDR3aa: CASSSPGQGKSGYTF
CDR3nt: TGTGCCAGCAGTTCCCCTGGACAGGGAAAGAGTGGCTACACCTTC

j_gene: TRBJ2-3
v_gene: TRBV4-2
len: 18
d_gene: TRBD2
CDR3aa: CASSPRLAGGINTDTQYF
CDR3nt: TGTGCCAGCAGCCCTCGACTAGCGGGGGGGATAAACACAGATACGCAGTATTTT

j_gene: TRBJ1-2
v_gene: TRBV2
len: 14
d_gene: NA
CDR3aa: CASSDFSGEGGYTF
CDR3nt: TGTGCCAGCAGTGATTTTTCAGGGGAAGGAGGCTACACCTTC

j_gene: TRBJ1-2
v_gene: TRBV4-1
len: 16
d_gene: TRBD1
CDR3aa: CASSQNRGLGNYGYTF
CDR3nt: TGCGCCAGCAGCCAAAACAGGGGGCTGGGGAACTATGGCTACACCTTC

j_gene: TRBJ2-2
v_gene: TRBV29-1
len: 18
d_gene: TRBD1
CDR3aa: CSVLPYYTGTEDTGELFF
CDR3nt: TGCAGCGTCCTACCGTATTATACCGGGACAGAAGACACCGGGGAGCTGTTTTTT

j_gene: TRBJ1-2
v_gene: TRBV9
len: 13
d_gene: NA
CDR3aa: CASSVDPNQGCTF
CDR3nt: TGTGCCAGCAGCGTAGACCCTAACCAGGGTTGCACCTTC

j_gene: TRBJ2-5
v_gene: TRBV2
len: 13
d_gene: NA
CDR3aa: CASSGGPQETQYF
CDR3nt: TGTGCCAGCAGCGGGGGTCCTCAAGAGACCCAGTACTTC

j_gene: TRBJ2-2
v_gene: TRBV7-3
len: 16
d_gene: TRBD2
CDR3aa: CASSLWPGGPAGELFF
CDR3nt: TGTGCCAGCAGCTTATGGCCGGGGGGGCCGGCGGGGGAGCTGTTTTTT

j_gene: TRBJ2-7
v_gene: TRBV7-9
len: 15
d_gene: TRBD2
CDR3aa: CASTLEGLRPGGQYF
CDR3nt: TGTGCCAGCACCCTTGAAGGGCTCCGTCCGGGAGGGCAGTACTTC

j_gene: TRBJ1-1
v_gene: TRBV30
len: 15
d_gene: TRBD1
CDR3aa: CAWSPQGTGLTEAFF
CDR3nt: TGTGCCTGGAGCCCCCAGGGGACAGGCTTGACTGAAGCTTTCTTT

j_gene: TRBJ1-3
v_gene: TRBV7-9
len: 14
d_gene: NA
CDR3aa: CASSSTVSGNTIYF
CDR3nt: TGTGCCAGCAGCTCTACAGTCTCTGGAAACACCATATATTTT

j_gene: TRBJ2-2
v_gene: TRBV11-3
len: 11
d_gene: NA
CDR3aa: CASSSTGELFF
CDR3nt: TGTGCCAGCAGCTCTACCGGGGAGCTGTTTTTT

j_gene: TRBJ1-1
v_gene: TRBV5-6
len: 19
d_gene: TRBD1
CDR3aa: CASSRGDPLDRGLNTEAFF
CDR3nt: TGTGCCAGCAGCCGAGGGGATCCTTTGGACAGGGGGCTGAACACTGAAGCTTTCTTT